This T cell receptor (beta chain) was sequenced for a study of cytotoxic CD8 clonotypes in ibrutinib-treated CLL. Study-level findings and limits: Samples were collected at differing times from sustained-remission and progressing patients.

The CDR3 has 15 amino acids. The V end lost 4 bases, the J end lost 2 bases, and 12 bases lay between the germline ends. CDR1 is MDHEN and CDR2 is SYDVKM in the germline V gene. Depth targeted 1 in 200,000 to 1 in 1 million T cells, averaging 10x coverage per clonotype. Libraries were prepared by immunoSEQ multiplex PCR; TCRdb keeps only in-frame clonotypes and omits some of them. This sample carries over 100,000 clones, approximately 85% of them seen once, and the ten largest clones take about 1.9%. A word on this clone: Its target is not known.

The TCR originated in a human donor with chronic lymphocytic leukemia. J is TRBJ1-5 and V is TRBV28; D is unclear. The sample consisted of PBMCs, taken after 24 months of ibrutinib treatment. CDR3 bases: TGTGCCAGCAGTTCCCCCCACGGGGGCAATCAGCCCCAGCATTTT. Amino acid sequence: CASSSPHGGNQPQHF.